One and the same sample provided the 20 T cell receptor beta chains below, sequenced in a study of T cell responses to AZD1222 COVID-19 vaccine. Assay: immunoSEQ multiplex PCR; the TCRdb copy retains only in-frame clones and omits some. Here the sample spans tens of thousands of clones, approximately 90% being singletons. Material: peripheral blood, obtained on day 0 of AZD1222 vaccination. The receptor set was obtained from an adult in good health.

With respect to this clone: Distinct nucleotide sequences in the sample also encode this CDR3. J is TRBJ2-1 and V is TRBV19, with D hard to call. Germline lookup yields CDR1 LNHDA and CDR2 SQIVND (reference sequence). Deletions cut 4 bases from V and 0 bases from J, with 10 bases between. The CDR3 is 15 residues long. CDR3 in amino acids: CASSKAESSYNEQFF. As DNA, the CDR3 is TGTGCCAGTAGTAAGGCGGAGAGCTCCTACAATGAGCAGTTCTTC.

V and J are TRBV5-4 and TRBJ1-1; no clear D. Germline-derived CDR1 and CDR2 are SGHNT and YYREEE (reference sequence). CDR3 length equals 12 residues. V was cut by 1 base and J by 5 bases, with 6 bases left in between. For the CDR3, the DNA is TGTGCCAGCAGCTTGAGCGGGACTGAAGCTTTCTTT. Its translation is CASSLSGTEAFF.

This chain links TRBV7-9 with TRBJ1-3; no reliable D call. The germline gives CDR1 SEHNR, CDR2 FQNEAQ (reference sequence). V gave up 0 bases and J gave up 0 bases, with 6 bases separating them. The CDR3 contains 15 residues. The CDR3 loop is CASSLARSSGNTIYF. For the CDR3, the DNA is TGTGCCAGCAGCTTAGCCCGGAGCTCTGGAAACACCATATATTTT. The whole variable domain, filled in from reference TRBV7-9 and TRBJ1-3, reads DTGVSQNPRHKITKRGQNVTFRCDPISEHNRLYWYRQTLGQGPEFLTYFQNEAQLEKSRLLSDRFSAERPKGSFSTLEIQRTEQGDSAMYLCASSLARSSGNTIYFGEGSWLTVV.

V usage is TRBV6-1 and J usage is TRBJ2-7; 8 bases match TRBD1. Germline V gene sequence: CDR1 MNHNS, CDR2 SASEGT. J lost 10 bases, V lost 3 bases, and 5 bases had no gene match. The CDR3 sequence is 12 residues long. The CDR3 DNA follows: TGTGCCAGCAGTGAGGGACAGGAATTTCAGTACTTC. It encodes CASSEGQEFQYF.

The V call is TRBV19, the J call TRBJ2-3, with TRBD1 matching over 9 bases. CDR1 is LNHDA, CDR2 SQIVND, per germline (reference sequence). The CDR3 has 15 residues. Germline trimming cut 6 bases from V and 3 bases from J; bases unmatched to any gene: 7. The CDR3 nucleotides read TGTGCCAGTAGCACTACAGGGGGCAGGACAGATACGCAGTATTTT. Translating gives CASSTTGGRTDTQYF.

The chain uses TRBV5-1 and TRBJ2-7; tentatively, D is TRBD1 (6 bases). Per germline, CDR1 SGHRS and CDR2 YFSETQ. V was pared by 1 base and J by 3 bases, with 17 bases between. There are 16 residues in the CDR3. The CDR3 nucleotides read TGCGCCAGCAGCTTGAGGGGGAGTGGGGTTGGCTACGAGCAGTACTTC. Translation gives CASSLRGSGVGYEQYF.

This rearrangement joins TRBV29-1 to TRBJ1-4, with 10 bases identical to TRBD1. CDR3 length: 14 amino acids. V was pared by 6 bases and J by 7 bases, with 8 bases of the junction left unmatched. Germline assignment: CDR1 SQVTM and CDR2 ANQGSEA. The CDR3 bases are TGCAGCGTAGGATCGGGACAGGGGTTTGAAAAACTGTTTTTT. Protein sequence: CSVGSGQGFEKLFF.

This clone turned up a few times. The chain recombines TRBV19 with TRBJ2-4; 7 positions agree with TRBD2. Germline V gene lookup returns CDR1 LNHDA and CDR2 SQIVND (reference sequence). V lost 7 bases to trimming and J lost 0 bases; unmatched junction nucleotides: 12. The CDR3 runs 17 residues. CDR3 region: CASTPEGGRLAKNIQYF. The CDR3 DNA follows: TGTGCCAGTACCCCTGAGGGAGGGCGTCTAGCCAAAAACATTCAGTACTTC.

The CDR3 DNA reads TGTGCCAGCAGTGGGGACCCATCCAGGGGCACTGAAGCTTTCTTT. Translating it yields CASSGDPSRGTEAFF. The J gene is TRBJ1-1, the V gene TRBV2, with TRBD1 as a possible D gene (6 bases). The ends were cut back, 4 bases at V and 4 bases at J, with 16 bases in the middle. Germline lookup yields CDR1 SNHLY and CDR2 FYNNEI. The CDR3 is 15 residues long. The variable domain in full, completed from reference TRBV2 and TRBJ1-1, reads EPEVTQTPSHQVTQMGQEVILRCVPISNHLYFYWYRQILGQKVEFLVSFYNNEISEKSEIFDDQFSVERPDGSNFTLKIRSTKLEDSAMYFCASSGDPSRGTEAFFGQGTRLTVV.

V gene TRBV7-3 combines with J gene TRBJ2-1; TRBD2 agrees at 13 bases. Germline V gene sequence: CDR1 SGHTA, CDR2 FQGTGA. This CDR3 has 15 amino acids. Trimming took 3 bases from V and 8 from J; bases not matched to a gene: 4. In DNA form, the CDR3 reads TGTGCCAGCAGCTTGGGACTAGCGGGGTCTTATGAGCAGTTCTTC. Translation gives CASSLGLAGSYEQFF.

The rearrangement uses TRBV7-9 and TRBJ2-7; no clear D. The CDR3 has 15 amino acids. Germline values: CDR1 SEHNR, CDR2 FQNEAQ (reference sequence). Trimming cost V 3 bases and J 3 bases, with 15 bases left between them. CDR3 in amino acids: CASSFPARSSYEQYF. In nucleotides, the CDR3 is TGTGCCAGCAGCTTTCCAGCTCGATCTAGCTACGAGCAGTACTTC.

This chain joins TRBV5-5 and TRBJ2-7; D is ambiguous. Germline loops: CDR1 SGHKS, CDR2 YYEKEE (reference sequence). V shed 5 bases and J shed 3 bases, with 15 bases lying between them. The CDR3 runs to 14 residues. Here the CDR3 reads CASRTPGVGYEQYF. CDR3 in DNA: TGTGCCAGCAGGACTCCAGGTGTCGGCTACGAGCAGTACTTC.

The V gene is TRBV5-5, the J gene TRBJ2-3, with D possibly being TRBD2 (5 bases). CDR1 and CDR2 from the germline V gene are SGHKS and YYEKEE (reference sequence). Between the trimmed V and J ends, which lost 1 base and 3 bases, there was a span of 15 bases. The CDR3 is 16 amino acids. The CDR3 DNA follows: TGTGCCAGCAGCTTGAATACCGTTGCGGGTACAGATACGCAGTATTTT. Its translation: CASSLNTVAGTDTQYF.

The chain combines TRBV4-1 with TRBJ2-7; D gene unclear. Trimming cost V 2 bases and J 2 bases, with 13 bases left between them. The CDR3 consists of 15 residues. Germline-derived CDR1 and CDR2 are MGHRA and YSYEKL. The CDR3 region has the DNA TGCGCCAGCAGCCAACTACCCGGGCCACCCTACGAGCAGTACTTC. Protein sequence: CASSQLPGPPYEQYF.

The chain links TRBV24-1 to TRBJ1-4; a possible D gene is TRBD1 (5 bases). Germline-derived CDR1 and CDR2 are KGHDR and SFDVKD. The CDR3 has 16 amino acids. V shed 3 bases and J shed 7 bases, with 17 bases lying between them. The CDR3 spells CATSDGGERSVEKLFF. In nucleotides, the CDR3 is TGTGCCACCAGTGATGGAGGGGAGAGGTCGGTTGAAAAACTGTTTTTT.

This chain connects TRBV6-2 or TRBV6-3 to TRBJ2-7, with D perhaps TRBD1 (6 bases). V lost 5 bases to trimming and J lost 3 bases, with 8 bases between them. This CDR3 is built from 12 residues. Per the germline V gene, CDR1 is MNHEY and CDR2 is SVGEGT. The CDR3 DNA is TGTGCCAGCAGTCTCAGGGGCTACGAGCAGTACTTC. Its translation is CASSLRGYEQYF.

The chain links TRBV19 to TRBJ2-7; D unresolved. Germline-derived CDR1 and CDR2 are LNHDA and SQIVND (reference sequence). This CDR3 has 13 residues. The V end was cut by 10 bases, the J end by 5 bases, with 18 bases between. CDR3 protein: CATQNFEGNEQYF. The CDR3 region has the DNA TGTGCCACCCAAAATTTTGAAGGGAACGAGCAGTACTTC.

The V and J genes are TRBV4-1 and TRBJ1-2, with D uncertain. Germline assignment: CDR1 MGHRA and CDR2 YSYEKL. This CDR3 comprises 14 residues. V lost 1 base to trimming and J lost 1 base, with 7 bases between them. CDR3 in amino acids: CASSQGRLNYGYTF. CDR3 DNA sequence: TGCGCCAGCAGCCAAGGACGGCTTAACTATGGCTACACCTTC.

The chain uses TRBV24-1 and TRBJ2-5; 9 bases agree with TRBD1. Germline V lookup: CDR1 KGHDR, CDR2 SFDVKD. The CDR3 loop spans 14 amino acids. V trimming: 7 bases; J trimming: 5 bases; junction bases outside the gene matches: 7. The CDR3 loop reads CATSGTGLRETQYF. In DNA, the CDR3 is TGTGCCACCAGCGGGACAGGGTTGAGGGAGACCCAGTACTTC.

The rearrangement uses TRBV20-1 and TRBJ1-1, with a weak D call TRBD1 (5 bases). Germline V gives CDR1 DFQATT, CDR2 SNEGSKA (reference sequence). The ends were cut back, 5 bases at V and 3 bases at J, with 7 bases in the middle. CDR3 length equals 11 residues. The CDR3 DNA follows: TGCAGTGCTGAACAGGACACTGAAGCTTTCTTT. Amino acids: CSAEQDTEAFF.